This T cell receptor beta chain was captured in a study of T cell responses to AZD1222 COVID-19 vaccine. Study as a whole: Second-dose intervals near 4 or 12 weeks were combined. Study-wide results and limits: Unmutated variant regions are reportedly the target of nearly half of TCRs that are spike-specific. Vaccination with two AZD1222 doses was followed by a rise in Spike-specific TCR breadth and depth. Baseline seropositivity characterized only a handful of AZD1222 recipients.

As regards this clone: Its antigen is undetermined.

Only in-frame clones appear in the TCRdb table, and some are missing; sequencing was by immunoSEQ multiplex PCR. The table has about 200,000 clones, 85% to 95% seen once. The CDR3 is 14 residues long. The V gene's germline CDR1 is MNHEY and CDR2 SVGAGI. V gave up 7 bases and J gave up 5 bases; unmatched junction bases: 9. Sequenced here: peripheral blood, sampled on day 0 of AZD1222 vaccination. V is TRBV6-5 and J is TRBJ2-5; TRBD2 aligns across 8 bases. This receptor was obtained from an adult in good health. In DNA, the CDR3 is TGTGCCAGCATGACTAGCGTTAGGGTGGAGACCCAGTACTTC. This codes for CASMTSVRVETQYF.